This entry lists 11 T cell receptor beta chains sequenced from one sample in a study of blood T cells in healthy people across ages. Alongside a J-beta primer mix, a sample-barcoded 5' primer served in a second PCR lasting about 7 to 12 cycles. TCRdb reanalysed the 5' RACE reads using MiXCR and keeps one entry per CDR3 protein. The repertoire holds hundreds of thousands of distinct CDR3 sequences, with approximately 44% as singletons. Sequenced: blood. The receptors were gathered from a man between 60 and 75 years old in good health.

The V call is TRBV20-1, the J call TRBJ1-2; 7 positions match TRBD1. Germline-derived CDR1 and CDR2 are DFQATT and SNEGSKA (reference sequence). CDR3 size: 14 residues. V lost 3 bases, J lost 6 bases, and 10 bases stayed unmatched. The CDR3 DNA sequence: TGCAGTGCTAGGCGAATCGGGACAGACAATGGCTACACCTTC. It specifies CSARRIGTDNGYTF.

J is TRBJ2-3 and V is TRBV29-1, with D unclear. This CDR3 region has 10 residues. Trimming took off 4 bases at V and 10 bases at J, with 9 bases between the two ends. Germline V gene data show CDR1 as SQVTM and CDR2 as ANQGSEA. Here the CDR3 DNA reads TGCAGCGTTGGCCCGGGTGCGCAGTATTTT. Translating it yields CSVGPGAQYF.

The sample holds a few counts of this clonotype. This chain uses TRBV6-2 or TRBV6-3 with TRBJ1-2; a possible D gene is TRBD1 (5 bases). CDR1 is MNHEY and CDR2 is SVGEGT in the germline V gene. The germline V and J ends were trimmed by 7 bases and 3 bases, with 15 bases remaining between them. This CDR3 is built from 14 residues. The CDR3 region is CASTGQRSYYGYTF. As DNA, the CDR3 is TGTGCCAGCACGGGGCAAAGGAGCTACTATGGCTACACCTTC.

The CDR3 protein is CASSWGAGNTQYF. Written as DNA, the CDR3 is TGTGCCAGCAGTTGGGGCGCGGGGAATACGCAGTATTTT. V usage is TRBV12-3 or TRBV12-4 and J usage is TRBJ2-3, with D perhaps TRBD2 (6 bases). The CDR3 has 13 residues. V was pared by 4 bases and J by 7 bases, with 12 bases between.

The rearrangement uses TRBV12-5 and TRBJ1-4, with TRBD1 matching over 7 bases. The CDR3 contains 15 residues. Germline V gene sequence: CDR1 LGHNT, CDR2 FRNRAP. Trimming removed 1 base from V and 8 bases from J; junction bases left unmatched: 7. Here the CDR3 reads CASGLGDRVEEKLFF. For the CDR3, the DNA is TGTGCTAGTGGTTTGGGAGACAGGGTAGAGGAAAAACTGTTTTTT.

The chain is built from TRBV12-3 or TRBV12-4 and TRBJ1-2; D is ambiguous. V was shortened by 6 bases and J by 6 bases, with 20 bases between the two germline ends. The CDR3 spans 15 residues. The CDR3 region is CASSSSTGKKNGYTF. CDR3 DNA: TGTGCCAGCAGCTCGTCCACGGGGAAGAAGAATGGCTACACCTTC.

The chain is built from TRBV20-1 and TRBJ2-1; D call uncertain. The tail of the sequence fits TRBJ2-7 better, so the J call may be wrong. This CDR3 region has 11 residues. Germline-derived CDR1 and CDR2 are DFQATT and SNEGSKA (reference sequence). The CDR3 here is CSATNNNEQYF. In nucleotides, the CDR3 is TGCAGTGCCACCAACAACAATGAGCAGTACTTC.

V is TRBV4-3 and J is TRBJ2-1; D might be TRBD1 (5 bases). V lost 2 bases and J 1 base, leaving 15 bases between the germline ends. Per germline, CDR1 LGHNA and CDR2 YSLEER. CDR3 length: 17 residues. DNA for the CDR3: TGCGCCAGCAGCCAACAACAGGTCCTGAAATCCTACAATGAGCAGTTCTTC. Translating it yields CASSQQQVLKSYNEQFF.

In its sample, this clonotype was seen a few times. The chain employs TRBV29-1 and TRBJ1-1; no firm D call. Germline V gene data show CDR1 as SQVTM and CDR2 as ANQGSEA. The CDR3 contains 17 residues. The V gene lost 3 bases and the J gene lost 2 bases, with 22 bases spanning the gap. The CDR3 region is CSVEGRSFRSVNTEAFF. The CDR3 DNA reads as TGCAGCGTTGAGGGCAGGTCCTTCAGGTCCGTTAACACTGAAGCTTTCTTT. Supplemented by reference TRBV29-1 and TRBJ1-1, the full variable domain reads SAVISQKPSRDICQRGTSLTIQCQVDSQVTMMFWYRQQPGQSLTLIATANQGSEATYESGFVIDKFPISRPNLTFSTLTVSNMSPEDSSIYLCSVEGRSFRSVNTEAFFGQGTRLTVV.

The chain uses TRBV7-2 and TRBJ2-3; D not certain. The CDR3 is made up of 14 amino acids. Germline assignment: CDR1 SGHTA and CDR2 FQGNSA. Deletions cut 7 bases from V and 2 bases from J, with 13 bases between. CDR3 coding DNA: TGTGCCAGCACCCTACGGAAGACCACAGATACGCAGTATTTT. Translated, it gives CASTLRKTTDTQYF.

This clonotype was seen a handful of times. The CDR3 sequence: CAISGEGGTAVYEQYF. CDR3 DNA sequence: TGTGCCATCAGTGGCGAGGGGGGAACGGCGGTCTACGAGCAGTACTTC. The chain has TRBV10-3 and TRBJ2-7; D may correspond to TRBD1 or TRBD2 (6 bases each). This CDR3 contains 16 residues. Germline V gene data show CDR1 as ENHRY and CDR2 as SYGVKD. V lost 4 bases to trimming and J lost 3 bases, with 19 bases between them.